A selection of T cell receptor beta chains follows, all from one sample in a study of immune reconstitution after stem cell transplant in scleroderma. Using its own MiXCR run on the RT-PCR reads, TCRdb lists one record per CDR3 protein. Among about 1,600 distinct CDR3 sequences listed, less than 9.5% were seen once. This specimen was acquired before or after autologous hematopoietic stem cell transplantation (not recorded which). The receptors stem from a male donor with systemic sclerosis. Each CDR3 is given with its conserved first and last residue. The D gene is left open where the match is weak. The size field is filled for only some rows; it gives once, few, many or a size class.

d_call	clone_size	v_call	j_call	cdr3_aa	cdr3_nt
NA	large	TRBV6-5	TRBJ1-6	CASSYLRAYNSPLHF	TGTGCCAGCAGTTACCTCCGGGCCTATAATTCACCCCTCCACTTT
NA	large	TRBV2	TRBJ1-1	CASQGSGAFF	TGTGCCAGCCAGGGATCAGGAGCTTTCTTT
NA	large	TRBV11-3	TRBJ1-3	CASRQISGNTIYF	TGTGCCAGCAGGCAGATCTCTGGAAACACCATATATTTT
NA	medium-sized	TRBV29-1	TRBJ2-3	CSVDAGSADTQYF	TGCAGCGTTGATGCAGGGTCAGCAGATACGCAGTATTTT
TRBD2	medium-sized	TRBV4-1	TRBJ2-1	CASSQVRLAVYNEQFF	TGCGCCAGCAGCCAAGTCAGACTAGCGGTTTACAATGAGCAGTTCTTC
NA	medium-sized	TRBV20-1	TRBJ2-3	CGAPDLAKSTDTQYF	TGCGGTGCGCCCGACCTAGCGAAAAGCACAGATACGCAGTATTTT
NA	medium-sized	TRBV4-2	TRBJ1-4	CASSQDHVDGLSEKLFF	TGTGCCAGCAGCCAAGATCATGTGGACGGGTTGTCTGAAAAACTGTTTTTT
TRBD1	many	TRBV5-1	TRBJ1-1	CASSLDGQGAGSEAFF	TGCGCCAGCAGCTTGGATGGACAGGGGGCAGGATCTGAAGCTTTCTTT
TRBD1	medium-sized	TRBV20-1	TRBJ1-3	CSAKTGDVGNTIYF	TGCAGTGCCAAGACAGGGGACGTTGGAAACACCATATATTTT
TRBD2	many	TRBV10-3	TRBJ2-5	CAISERGGRETQYF	TGTGCCATCAGTGAGCGGGGGGGCCGTGAGACCCAGTACTTC
TRBD1	NA	TRBV6-6	TRBJ2-7	CASSYRTGAYEQYF	TGTGCCAGCAGTTACCGGACAGGGGCCTACGAGCAGTACTTC
NA	NA	TRBV5-4	TRBJ2-7	CASSLRDFSYEQYF	TGTGCCAGCAGCTTAAGGGACTTTTCCTACGAGCAGTACTTC
NA	medium-sized	TRBV7-9	TRBJ2-7	CASSLAWKSYEQYF	TGTGCCAGCAGCTTAGCTTGGAAATCCTACGAGCAGTACTTC
TRBD2	large	TRBV20-1	TRBJ2-5	CSAPGGAEETQYF	TGCAGTGCTCCCGGGGGGGCCGAAGAGACCCAGTACTTC
NA	medium-sized	TRBV27	TRBJ1-2	CASSFRDGYYGYTF	TGTGCCAGCAGTTTTCGGGACGGATACTATGGCTACACCTTC
NA	few	TRBV20-1	TRBJ2-5	CSAQVSETQYF	TGCAGTGCACAAGTCAGTGAGACCCAGTACTTC
NA	medium-sized	TRBV7-2	TRBJ1-6	CASTRGQGGSPLHF	TGTGCCAGCACCCGGGGGCAGGGAGGTTCACCCCTCCACTTT
NA	medium-sized	TRBV2	TRBJ1-5	CASRPGPGFHPQHF	TGTGCCAGCAGGCCCGGGCCAGGGTTTCATCCCCAGCATTTT
NA	large	TRBV10-2	TRBJ1-2	CASSEVNYGYTF	TGCGCCAGCAGTGAAGTGAACTATGGCTACACCTTC
NA	medium-sized	TRBV12-3/TRBV12-4	TRBJ1-5	CASSLAAFYQPQHF	TGTGCCAGCAGTTTGGCGGCATTCTATCAGCCCCAGCATTTT
NA	few	TRBV5-6	TRBJ2-1	CASSFPGGTASNEQFF	TGTGCCAGCAGCTTCCCCGGCGGGACCGCTAGCAATGAGCAGTTCTTC
TRBD1	large	TRBV20-1	TRBJ1-4	CSAHPGQLGEKLFF	TGCAGTGCTCATCCGGGACAGTTGGGTGAAAAACTGTTTTTT
NA	few	TRBV5-1	TRBJ1-1	CASSLMGGGNTEAFF	TGCGCCAGCAGCTTGATGGGGGGGGGGAACACTGAAGCTTTCTTT
NA	large	TRBV20-1	TRBJ2-6	CSAREGAGANVLTF	TGCAGTGCTAGAGAGGGAGCCGGGGCCAACGTCCTGACTTTC
NA	NA	TRBV6-2/TRBV6-3	TRBJ2-7	CASSYSGSANGGMGEQYF	TGTGCCAGCAGTTACTCTGGCAGCGCCAACGGGGGTATGGGCGAGCAGTACTTC
TRBD2	medium-sized	TRBV20-1	TRBJ2-5	CSARDPSGGSFDETQYF	TGCAGTGCTAGAGATCCTAGCGGGGGGTCCTTTGATGAGACCCAGTACTTC
NA	medium-sized	TRBV2	TRBJ1-5	CASSEEDSYSNQPQHF	TGTGCCAGCAGTGAAGAGGACAGCTATAGCAATCAGCCCCAGCATTTT
TRBD2	many	TRBV20-1	TRBJ2-1	CSARQAGDNEQFF	TGCAGTGCTAGACAAGCGGGGGACAATGAGCAGTTCTTC
NA	medium-sized	TRBV19	TRBJ1-2	CASNSPDRRAYGYTF	TGTGCCAGTAATTCCCCTGACCGGAGGGCCTATGGCTACACCTTC
TRBD1	medium-sized	TRBV7-2	TRBJ1-3	CASSLTGGSSGNTIYF	TGTGCCAGCAGCCTAACAGGGGGAAGCTCTGGAAACACCATATATTTT
TRBD1	medium-sized	TRBV2	TRBJ2-6	CASRQGASGANVLTF	TGTGCCAGCCGACAGGGGGCATCTGGGGCCAACGTCCTGACTTTC
TRBD2	medium-sized	TRBV20-1	TRBJ2-3	CSAGIPSGGRTDTQYF	TGCAGTGCTGGCATACCTAGCGGGGGTAGAACAGATACGCAGTATTTT
NA	medium-sized	TRBV7-2	TRBJ2-3	CASSFPLKPQYF	TGTGCCAGCAGCTTCCCCCTCAAGCCGCAGTATTTT
NA	medium-sized	TRBV24-1	TRBJ2-6	CATRELSGANVLTF	TGTGCCACCAGAGAACTCTCTGGGGCCAACGTCCTGACTTTC
TRBD2	many	TRBV5-1	TRBJ2-7	CASASSGSSLEQYF	TGCGCCAGCGCATCTAGCGGGTCCTCTCTCGAGCAGTACTTC
NA	NA	TRBV29-1	TRBJ2-7	CSALTPIGQHYEQYF	TGCAGCGCCCTGACGCCTATTGGACAGCACTACGAGCAGTACTTC